A single sample gave rise to the 26 T cell receptor beta chains below, sequenced in a study of blood T cell repertoires in COVID-19. Some clones are missing from TCRdb's copy, which holds only in-frame ones; the method was immunoSEQ multiplex PCR. Of approximately 100,000 clones listed, 71% are singletons. The sequenced sample was peripheral blood. These TCRs come from a human donor with acute or convalescent COVID-19. The donor label of this sample is uncertain.

This clone has a handful of counts. V gene TRBV14 combines with J gene TRBJ2-7; 8 nucleotides match TRBD2. This CDR3 spans 14 amino acids. J was trimmed by 7 bases and V by 2 bases; bases with no gene match: 7. The germline V gene encodes CDR1 SGHDN and CDR2 FVKESK. CDR3 residues: CASSQLGGAVEQYF. The CDR3, as DNA: TGTGCCAGCAGCCAACTCGGGGGGGCCGTTGAGCAGTACTTC.

The V gene is TRBV7-9, the J gene TRBJ1-1, with D uncertain. V shed 5 bases and J shed 3 bases, with 7 bases lying between them. CDR1 is SEHNR and CDR2 is FQNEAQ in the germline V gene (reference sequence). This CDR3 comprises 12 residues. CDR3 DNA sequence: TGTGCCAGCAGCGATCGGTACACTGAAGCTTTCTTT. Translated, it gives CASSDRYTEAFF.

The chain carries TRBV27 and TRBJ2-4; D may be TRBD1 (6 bases). CDR1 MNHEY and CDR2 SMNVEV come from the germline V gene (reference sequence). This CDR3 is 20 amino acids long. V was clipped by 7 bases and J by 0 bases, with 28 bases between them. CDR3 in amino acids: CASKAGPVGGLSLAKNIQYF. DNA of the CDR3: TGTGCCAGCAAGGCAGGCCCGGTTGGGGGCTTAAGTTTAGCCAAAAACATTCAGTACTTC.

This clone occurred many times. The chain joins TRBV7-9 to TRBJ2-6; 8 nucleotides align to TRBD1. J lost 4 bases, V lost 3 bases, and 11 bases had no gene match. Germline V gives CDR1 SEHNR, CDR2 FQNEAQ (reference sequence). The CDR3 is 18 residues long. For the CDR3, the DNA is TGTGCCAGCAGCTTCTTGACAGGGGAAGGATTCGGGGCCAACGTCCTGACTTTC. It yields the protein CASSFLTGEGFGANVLTF.

The chain carries TRBV6-5 and TRBJ2-1, with D possibly being TRBD2 (7 bases). V was pared by 0 bases and J by 7 bases, with 10 bases between. The CDR3 covers 14 residues. CDR1 is MNHEY, CDR2 SVGAGI, per germline. The CDR3 here is CASSYSGGQNEQFF. The CDR3 coding sequence is TGTGCCAGCAGTTACTCGGGGGGGCAGAATGAGCAGTTCTTC.

Only one count was recorded for this clone. This chain uses TRBV12-5 with TRBJ2-5; TRBD2 might be the D (6 bases). Germline V gene lookup returns CDR1 LGHNT and CDR2 FRNRAP. V was pared by 3 bases and J by 5 bases, with 13 bases between. The CDR3 is made up of 14 amino acids. CDR3 sequence reads: CASGFGGTGETQYF. CDR3 nucleotides: TGTGCTAGTGGTTTCGGGGGTACGGGGGAGACCCAGTACTTC.

This clone was counted a few times. The rearrangement links TRBV6-6 to TRBJ1-1, with D perhaps TRBD1 (5 bases). Germline V gene sequence: CDR1 MNHNY, CDR2 SVGAGI (reference sequence). The CDR3 consists of 14 residues. V lost 4 bases to trimming and J lost 5 bases, with 14 bases between them. The CDR3 region has the DNA TGTGCCAGCAGTTCAAGGCAGGGTGGGACTGAAGCTTTCTTT. Translation gives CASSSRQGGTEAFF.

The chain carries TRBV6-5 and TRBJ2-3; possible D gene TRBD2, 6 bases. The CDR3 loop spans 15 amino acids. Germline assignment: CDR1 MNHEY and CDR2 SVGAGI. Trimming stripped 6 bases from V and 3 bases from J, with 16 bases between. The CDR3, as DNA: TGTGCCAGCAGCGCCCCGGGACTCAGAACAGATACGCAGTATTTT. It encodes CASSAPGLRTDTQYF.

The chain links TRBV25-1 to TRBJ2-5; D ambiguous. Trimming shortened V by 1 base and J by 5 bases, and 8 bases separated the two germline ends. Germline CDR1 is MGHDK and CDR2 is SYGVNS. CDR3 size: 13 residues. The CDR3: CASSEFSRETQYF. CDR3 DNA sequence: TGTGCCAGCAGTGAATTTTCCAGGGAGACCCAGTACTTC.

The rearrangement links TRBV4-1 to TRBJ1-2, with D possibly TRBD1 on 5 matching bases. Trimming took 5 bases from V and 2 from J, leaving 12 bases between them. This CDR3 region has 14 residues. Germline V gene data show CDR1 as MGHRA and CDR2 as YSYEKL. In nucleotides, the CDR3 is TGCGCCAGCAGCGCAGGTTGGGGCAACTATGGCTACACCTTC. Translating it yields CASSAGWGNYGYTF.

This clone was seen only a few times. CDR3 region: CASDRRQSSGANVLTF. In nucleotides, the CDR3 is TGTGCCAGCGACAGGAGACAATCCTCTGGGGCCAACGTCCTGACTTTC. The chain combines TRBV5-5 with TRBJ2-6, with a possible D match to TRBD1 (6 bases). The CDR3 is 16 residues long. Germline V gives CDR1 SGHKS, CDR2 YYEKEE (reference sequence). The V end was cut by 7 bases, the J end by 0 bases, with 14 bases between.

The V and J genes are TRBV6-6 and TRBJ2-2; D ambiguous. V lost 6 bases and J lost 7, with 12 bases in between. The CDR3 length is 13 residues. The germline gives CDR1 MNHNY, CDR2 SVGAGI (reference sequence). CDR3 DNA: TGTGCCAGCAGCCCCGTGCCGAGCGGGGAGCTGTTTTTT. This codes for CASSPVPSGELFF.

This clone appeared a few times. The chain couples TRBV13 to TRBJ2-7; 9 bases fit TRBD2. This CDR3 has 15 residues. J gave up 2 bases and V 5 bases, and 7 bases lay outside the gene matches. Germline V gives CDR1 PRHDT, CDR2 FYEKMQ (reference sequence). CDR3 bases: TGTGCCAGCAGCCCGGCGGGCGGGGGGGCCTACGAGCAGTACTTC. It is translated as CASSPAGGGAYEQYF. Full variable domain (missing parts from reference TRBV13 and TRBJ2-7): AAGVIQSPRHLIKEKRETATLKCYPIPRHDTVYWYQQGPGQDPQFLISFYEKMQSDKGSIPDRFSAQQFSDYHSELNMSSLELGDSALYFCASSPAGGGAYEQYFGPGTRLTVT.

CDR3 sequence: CASTPGRGNPSREKLFF. The CDR3, as DNA: TGTGCCAGCACCCCTGGGCGGGGGAACCCCTCTCGGGAAAAACTGTTTTTT. The chain combines TRBV7-9 with TRBJ1-4, with a possible D match to TRBD1 (5 bases). Germline V lookup: CDR1 SEHNR, CDR2 FQNEAQ (reference sequence). V was cut by 7 bases and J by 8 bases, with 26 bases left in between. The CDR3 contains 17 residues.

The rearrangement uses TRBV2 and TRBJ1-2, with 9 bases matching TRBD1. Germline values: CDR1 SNHLY, CDR2 FYNNEI. Trimming removed 3 bases from V and 7 bases from J; junction bases left unmatched: 6. This CDR3 has 14 amino acids. In DNA form, the CDR3 reads TGTGCCAGCAGTGATTCCCGGACAGGGGTTGGCTACACCTTC. Its protein product is CASSDSRTGVGYTF.

The chain is built from TRBV18 and TRBJ1-2, with 8 bases lining up with TRBD1. Germline CDR1 reads KGHSH; CDR2 reads LQKENI. The J segment lost 4 bases and the V segment lost 4 bases, leaving 8 bases of the junction unmatched. The CDR3 is made up of 15 amino acids. DNA of the CDR3: TGTGCCAGCTCACACGGACAGGGATCCTTCTATGGCTACACCTTC. Its translation is CASSHGQGSFYGYTF.

The chain links TRBV5-1 to TRBJ1-3; perhaps TRBD1 as D (5 bases). The CDR3 consists of 17 residues. The V gene's germline CDR1 is SGHRS and CDR2 YFSETQ. V gave up 1 base and J gave up 0 bases, with 14 bases separating them. This chain's CDR3 is CASSLRVAGDSGNTIYF. The CDR3 DNA reads TGCGCCAGCAGCTTGAGGGTTGCGGGGGACTCTGGAAACACCATATATTTT.

The rearrangement uses TRBV6-5 and TRBJ1-6; D is unclear. Deletions cut 2 bases from V and 2 bases from J, with 10 bases between. This CDR3 region has 16 residues. Germline-derived CDR1 and CDR2 are MNHEY and SVGAGI. The CDR3 sequence: CASSYAGRAYNSPLHF. In DNA, the CDR3 is TGTGCCAGCAGTTACGCGGGGAGAGCCTATAATTCACCCCTCCACTTT.

The V call is TRBV28, the J call TRBJ2-3, with TRBD2 as a possible D gene (6 bases). This CDR3 has 15 amino acids. The V end was cut by 5 bases, the J end by 3 bases, with 15 bases between. Germline-derived CDR1 and CDR2 are MDHEN and SYDVKM. CDR3 protein: CASSRTGGTTDTQYF. DNA of the CDR3: TGTGCCAGCAGTCGGACCGGGGGAACAACAGATACGCAGTATTTT.

J is TRBJ1-5 and V is TRBV2; D not certain. The CDR3 consists of 13 residues. Trimming removed 3 bases at V and 4 bases at J, with 7 bases between. Germline assignment: CDR1 SNHLY and CDR2 FYNNEI. CDR3 bases: TGTGCCAGCAGTGATTCGGGAAATCAGCCCCAGCATTTT. This codes for CASSDSGNQPQHF.

This chain links TRBV5-6 with TRBJ2-3, with TRBD2 matching over 8 bases. The CDR3 runs 16 residues. V lost 4 bases and J lost 3; bases outside the gene matches: 10. Germline CDR1 is SGHDT and CDR2 is YYEEEE. This CDR3 is CASSRTGGPKTDTQYF. The DNA of the CDR3 is TGTGCCAGCAGCAGGACGGGGGGGCCTAAGACAGATACGCAGTATTTT.

The gene calls are TRBV7-9 and TRBJ1-1; weak D call: TRBD1 (5 bases). V was clipped by 5 bases and J by 5 bases, with 12 bases between them. Germline CDR1 reads SEHNR; CDR2 reads FQNEAQ (reference sequence). The CDR3 is made up of 13 amino acids. Written as DNA, the CDR3 is TGTGCCAGCAGCGCAGGGTGGGGAACTGAAGCTTTCTTT. As protein: CASSAGWGTEAFF.

V and J are TRBV2 and TRBJ1-5, with TRBD1 matching 9 bases. CDR1 and CDR2 from the germline V gene are SNHLY and FYNNEI. The CDR3 is 16 amino acids. With V trimmed by 4 bases and J by 6 bases, 10 bases remained unmatched. CDR3: CASSALGTGNGQPQHF. CDR3 nucleotides: TGTGCCAGCAGTGCCCTTGGGACAGGGAACGGTCAGCCCCAGCATTTT.

The rearrangement joins TRBV18 to TRBJ1-2, with a weak D call TRBD1 (5 bases). Germline loops: CDR1 KGHSH, CDR2 LQKENI. This CDR3 comprises 13 residues. V was pared by 5 bases and J by 6 bases, with 13 bases between. In nucleotides, the CDR3 is TGTGCCAGCTCAAGCGGGCCCAGGGATGGCTACACCTTC. Protein: CASSSGPRDGYTF.

The chain couples TRBV4-1 to TRBJ2-2, with TRBD1 matching over 8 bases. Unmatched junction bases numbered 2, after V lost 1 base and J lost 4 bases. This CDR3 contains 15 residues. The germline CDR1 and CDR2 sequences are MGHRA and YSYEKL. The CDR3: CASSQVGQGTGELFF. As DNA, the CDR3 is TGCGCCAGCAGCCAAGTCGGACAGGGCACCGGGGAGCTGTTTTTT.

The gene calls are TRBV19 and TRBJ2-3; 10 nucleotides line up with TRBD1. After removal of 5 bases from V and 2 bases from J, the junction contained 4 bases not matched to a gene. There are 15 residues in the CDR3. Germline values: CDR1 LNHDA, CDR2 SQIVND (reference sequence). CDR3 in amino acids: CASSDRGLPTDTQYF. In DNA, the CDR3 is TGTGCCAGTAGTGACAGGGGGCTTCCCACAGATACGCAGTATTTT.